This T cell receptor (beta chain) was recovered during a study of breast tumors, draining lymph nodes, adjacent tissues. A few counts support this clonotype. The length of the CDR3 is 17 residues. The germline gives CDR1 DFQATT, CDR2 SNEGSKA (reference sequence). V was pared by 3 bases and J by 0 bases, with 12 bases of the junction left unmatched. One entry per CDR3 protein results from TCRdb running MiXCR on the multiplex PCR reads. The sample yields about 15,000 distinct CDR3 sequences, roughly 52% seen once. The sequencing sample was made of tumor-adjacent breast tissue. The chain joins TRBV20-1 to TRBJ2-3, with 7 bases identical to TRBD2. The TCR sequence derives from a female donor with breast cancer. Some clones in this sample may be carry-over from other donors' samples. The CDR3 sequence is CSARGSWDSGSTDTQYF. Written as DNA, the CDR3 is TGCAGTGCTAGGGGGAGTTGGGATAGCGGGAGCACAGATACGCAGTATTTT.